This T cell receptor (beta chain) emerged from a study of blood T cells in healthy people across ages. Study-level points and caveats: TCR beta diversity per million T cells fell roughly linearly with age.

Each sample gave at least 7 million isolated PBMCs. The length of the CDR3 is 15 residues. The V segment lost 6 bases and the J segment 2 bases; nucleotides outside the gene matches: 8. In germline, CDR1 is DFQATT, CDR2 SNEGSKA (reference sequence). This clonotype was recorded a few times. Its cognate antigen is unknown. The authors ran a second PCR of roughly 6 to 11 cycles using a sample-barcoded 5' primer and a J-beta primer mix. TCRdb itself ran the 5' RACE reads through MiXCR, one entry per CDR3 protein. The sample lists 850,000 to 1,000,000 distinct CDR3 sequences; 40% to 60% were seen once. The TCR originated in a man aged 30-40 years in good health. The chain combines TRBV20-1 with TRBJ2-3; 10 nucleotides align to TRBD2. Sequenced sample: blood. CDR3 in DNA: TGCAGTGCCCCCTGGACTAGCGGAACCACAGATACGCAGTATTTT. Protein: CSAPWTSGTTDTQYF.